The T cell receptor beta chain described here comes from a study of blood T cell repertoires in COVID-19. Background on the study: Samples came from the United States, Italy and Spain, spanning acute and convalescent COVID-19.

Patients at the Seattle site were enrolled during active infection and followed longitudinally. TCRdb keeps only in-frame clones here, not all; method: immunoSEQ multiplex PCR. The sample holds approximately 300,000 clones, more than 80% seen once. The sample was peripheral blood. This TCR derives from a woman between 50 and 59 years old with COVID-19, enrolled during active disease.

The CDR3 loop is CASGLPGVGYTF. CDR3 DNA: TGTGCCAGCGGGCTCCCCGGCGTTGGCTACACCTTC. The gene calls are TRBV12-3 or TRBV12-4 and TRBJ1-2; D call uncertain. The CDR3 has 12 amino acids. V lost 8 bases, J lost 7 bases, and 14 bases lay in between.